Presented here are 21 T cell receptor beta chains from one specimen sequenced in a study of ipilimumab plus nivolumab after autologous stem cell transplantation. Profiled with immunoSEQ multiplex PCR; TCRdb holds only in-frame clones, not every one. The table has fewer than 45,000 clones, 80% to 95% seen once. The source material was PBMCs, sampled in a trial of ipilimumab plus nivolumab as post-transplant consolidation. These receptors all stem from a male donor with multiple myeloma.

The chain combines TRBV7-8 with TRBJ2-7; 10 nucleotides match TRBD1. The germline V gene encodes CDR1 SGHVS and CDR2 FQNEAQ. Unmatched junction bases numbered 18, after V lost 4 bases and J lost 0 bases. The CDR3 contains 20 residues. The CDR3 reads CASSSGQGRVELVGSYEQYF. The DNA of the CDR3 is TGTGCCAGCAGCTCGGGACAGGGGAGGGTGGAATTAGTAGGCTCCTACGAGCAGTACTTC.

The chain employs TRBV4-3 and TRBJ2-3; D is unresolved. Trimming removed 4 bases at V and 6 bases at J, with 14 bases between. This CDR3 is built from 14 residues. Germline values: CDR1 LGHNA, CDR2 YSLEER. In nucleotides, the CDR3 is TGCGCCAGCAGCCGAAGCGCGTTGGGTGATACGCAGTATTTT. This gives the protein CASSRSALGDTQYF.

V and J are TRBV7-8 and TRBJ1-6; 9 positions match TRBD1. The CDR3 is 16 amino acids. The germline V gene has CDR1 SGHVS and CDR2 FQNEAQ. Trimming cost V 5 bases and J 5 bases; bases outside gene matches: 7. The CDR3 DNA reads as TGTGCCAGCAGCGAGACAGGGGGTGTCAATAATTCACCCCTCCACTTT. The encoded protein is CASSETGGVNNSPLHF.

For this clone: Relative to the germline gene, one junction end is altered; a read error may explain this. The CDR3 coding sequence is TGTGCCAGTAGTATAGATCGGACAGGGTCCGTCGCCTTC. This translates into CASSIDRTGSVAF. The chain combines TRBV19 with TRBJ1-2; 8 nucleotides match TRBD1. Germline V CDR1 and CDR2: LNHDA, SQIVND (reference sequence). The CDR3 covers 13 residues.

In DNA, the CDR3 is TGTGCCAGCAGAACCCGACAGTCCTATCGGAATGAGCAGTTCTTC. This sequence encodes CASRTRQSYRNEQFF. V and J are TRBV28 and TRBJ2-1, with a possible D match to TRBD1 (5 bases). The CDR3 extends over 15 amino acids. V shed 6 bases and J shed 7 bases, with 19 bases lying between them. Germline V gene data show CDR1 as MDHEN and CDR2 as SYDVKM.

The table lists this clone with a few counts. The rearrangement uses TRBV15 and TRBJ2-3, with 8 nucleotides matching TRBD2. Germline trimming cut 5 bases from V and 4 bases from J; bases unmatched to any gene: 11. Looked up from germline, CDR1 is LNHNV and CDR2 is YYDKDF (reference sequence). CDR3 length: 16 residues. The chain's CDR3 is CATSSGQRGFADTQYF. The CDR3 region has the DNA TGTGCCACCAGCTCCGGCCAGCGGGGGTTCGCAGATACGCAGTATTTT.

Only one count was recorded for this clone. This chain joins TRBV28 and TRBJ1-4; TRBD1 agrees at 8 bases. Germline CDR1 and CDR2: MDHEN and SYDVKM. After removal of 4 bases from V and 6 bases from J, the junction contained 7 bases not matched to a gene. The CDR3 spans 15 residues. In nucleotides, the CDR3 is TGTGCCAGCAGTTCTTCCGGGACAGGCTATGAAAAACTGTTTTTT. Its translation: CASSSSGTGYEKLFF.

The chain uses TRBV9 and TRBJ2-7; 14 bases map to TRBD2. J lost 0 bases, V lost 3 bases, and 2 bases had no gene match. The CDR3 runs 16 residues. Looked up from germline, CDR1 is SGDLS and CDR2 is YYNGEE. Here the CDR3 reads CASSGLAGGPSYEQYF. CDR3 DNA: TGTGCCAGCAGCGGACTAGCGGGAGGGCCCTCCTACGAGCAGTACTTC. Full variable domain (missing parts from reference TRBV9 and TRBJ2-7): DSGVTQTPKHLITATGQRVTLRCSPRSGDLSVYWYQQSLDQGLQFLIQYYNGEERAKGNILERFSAQQFPDLHSELNLSSLELGDSALYFCASSGLAGGPSYEQYFGPGTRLTVT.

This chain joins TRBV18 and TRBJ1-5, with TRBD1 as a possible D gene (6 bases). The CDR3 totals 14 residues. Germline V CDR1 and CDR2: KGHSH, LQKENI. Trimming cost V 2 bases and J 7 bases, with 12 bases left between them. CDR3 loop: CASSPRRGEQPQHF. Here the CDR3 DNA reads TGTGCCAGCTCACCAAGGAGGGGGGAACAGCCCCAGCATTTT. The whole variable domain, filled in from reference TRBV18 and TRBJ1-5, reads NAGVMQNPRHLVRRRGQEARLRCSPMKGHSHVYWYRQLPEEGLKFMVYLQKENIIDESGMPKERFSAEFPKEGPSILRIQQVVRGDSAAYFCASSPRRGEQPQHFGDGTRLSIL.

The chain uses TRBV7-3 and TRBJ2-7; perhaps TRBD2 as D (5 bases). The germline CDR1 and CDR2 sequences are SGHTA and FQGTGA. Trimming took off 2 bases at V and 0 bases at J, with 8 bases between the two ends. The CDR3 loop spans 14 amino acids. CDR3 DNA sequence: TGTGCCAGCAGCTTAGAGCGGAACTCCTACGAGCAGTACTTC. It codes for CASSLERNSYEQYF.

The chain carries TRBV4-3 and TRBJ2-1; 7 bases align to TRBD2. This CDR3 spans 13 amino acids. The J segment lost 6 bases and the V segment lost 7 bases, leaving 6 bases of the junction unmatched. Germline CDR1 and CDR2: LGHNA and YSLEER. CDR3 residues: CASTLAEGNEQFF. CDR3 DNA sequence: TGCGCCAGCACCCTAGCGGAGGGCAATGAGCAGTTCTTC.

This clone is a singleton in its sample. V usage is TRBV5-1 and J usage is TRBJ2-4, with unresolved D. The V end was cut by 6 bases, the J end by 0 bases, with 19 bases between. The CDR3 is 17 residues long. CDR1 and CDR2 (germline): SGHRS, YFSETQ. In DNA form, the CDR3 reads TGCGCCAGCAACAGCAGTTTGGACGTTATAGCCAAAAACATTCAGTACTTC. Protein: CASNSSLDVIAKNIQYF.

The chain is built from TRBV11-3 and TRBJ2-1, with TRBD2 identical over 11 bases. The ends lost 4 bases at V and 0 bases at J; junction bases unmatched: 2. The CDR3 totals 16 residues. Germline CDR1 SGHNT, CDR2 YENEEA. CDR3 amino acids: CASSSTSGSSYNEQFF. For the CDR3, the DNA is TGTGCCAGCAGCTCCACTAGCGGGAGCTCCTACAATGAGCAGTTCTTC.

This clone was seen a single time. Here the CDR3 reads CASSLVRGRTGELFF. As DNA, the CDR3 is TGTGCCAGCAGCCTGGTCCGGGGTAGGACCGGGGAGCTGTTTTTT. The rearrangement links TRBV5-6 to TRBJ2-2, with D possibly TRBD2 on 5 matching bases. Trimming took off 4 bases at V and 5 bases at J, with 15 bases between the two ends. Germline CDR1 is SGHDT and CDR2 is YYEEEE. The CDR3 consists of 15 residues.

The chain recombines TRBV7-2 with TRBJ1-1, with no clear D. The V and J ends lost 3 bases and 0 bases respectively, with 11 bases between them. Germline CDR1 and CDR2: SGHTA and FQGNSA. The CDR3 runs 15 residues. CDR3 nucleotide sequence: TGTGCCAGCAGCTTTCCAGCGCCCTTGAACACTGAAGCTTTCTTT. Translation gives CASSFPAPLNTEAFF.

This chain links TRBV7-2 with TRBJ1-2; TRBD1 aligns across 8 bases. The CDR3 has 12 amino acids. CDR1 and CDR2 from the germline V gene are SGHTA and FQGNSA. With V trimmed by 10 bases and J by 4 bases, 5 bases remained unmatched. For the CDR3, the DNA is TGTGCCACTACAGGGACAGGCTATGGCTACACCTTC. Its translation: CATTGTGYGYTF.

Of note for this clone: At one of its ends the junction is not consistent with the germline gene, which may arise from a read error. V gene TRBV9 combines with J gene TRBJ2-2, with a possible D match to TRBD1 (6 bases). CDR3 size: 15 residues. The V gene's germline CDR1 is SGDLS and CDR2 YYNGEE. CDR3 protein: CASSVWTVLVRGAVF. The CDR3 DNA reads as TGTGCCAGCAGCGTCTGGACAGTGTTAGTCCGGGGAGCTGTTTTT.

The rearrangement links TRBV25-1 to TRBJ1-2, with a possible D match to TRBD1 (6 bases). CDR3 length: 14 amino acids. Trimming left V 2 bases short and J 10 bases short, with 17 bases between. From germline, CDR1 is MGHDK and CDR2 SYGVNS. CDR3 sequence reads: CASSEPGVANVYTF. The CDR3 DNA reads as TGTGCCAGCAGTGAACCAGGGGTGGCTAATGTCTACACCTTC.

V and J are TRBV29-1 and TRBJ2-7, with D possibly matching TRBD1 (5 bases). Trimming left V 5 bases short and J 2 bases short, with 13 bases between. This CDR3 is 13 amino acids long. Germline CDR1 reads SQVTM; CDR2 reads ANQGSEA. The CDR3 DNA is TGCAGCGTTAGGCCAGGGCTAACCTACGAGCAGTACTTC. This translates into CSVRPGLTYEQYF.

This chain links TRBV28 with TRBJ2-7; 8 bases line up with TRBD2. Per the germline V gene, CDR1 is MDHEN and CDR2 is SYDVKM. This CDR3 has 14 amino acids. The V gene end was trimmed by 3 bases and the J gene end by 6 bases; junction bases not matched to a gene: 7. The CDR3 DNA is TGTGCCAGCAGTTTTGCGGGAGGAGGCCGCGAGCAGTACTTC. Amino acid sequence: CASSFAGGGREQYF. The full variable domain, rest sourced from reference TRBV28 and TRBJ2-7, is DVKVTQSSRYLVKRTGEKVFLECVQDMDHENMFWYRQDPGLGLRLIYFSYDVKMKEKGDIPEGYSVSREKKERFSLILESASTNQTSMYLCASSFAGGGREQYFGPGTRLTVT.

The chain links TRBV2 to TRBJ2-3; D unresolved. Looked up from germline, CDR1 is SNHLY and CDR2 is FYNNEI. Trimming took 4 bases from V and 2 from J, leaving 4 bases between them. The CDR3 has 12 residues. The DNA of the CDR3 is TGTGCCAGCAGTGGATTCACAGATACGCAGTATTTT. Amino acids: CASSGFTDTQYF. Full variable domain (missing parts from reference TRBV2 and TRBJ2-3): EPEVTQTPSHQVTQMGQEVILRCVPISNHLYFYWYRQILGQKVEFLVSFYNNEISEKSEIFDDQFSVERPDGSNFTLKIRSTKLEDSAMYFCASSGFTDTQYFGPGTRLTVL.